A selection of T cell receptor beta chains follows, all from one sample in a study of cytomegalovirus exposure and HLA in healthy donors. The table came from immunoSEQ multiplex PCR; TCRdb's copy has only in-frame clones and leaves some out. The data show 180,000 or so clones, with roughly three quarters seen just once and about 2.9% held by the top ten. The specimen sequenced was PBMCs. The source is a male donor in good health and CMV-seronegative. CDR3s include the opening cysteine and the closing phenylalanine or tryptophan. A D gene is named only where the DNA matches it firmly. The listing skips clone size in some rows; elsewhere it reads once, few, many or a size class.

j_gene | v_gene | d_gene | abundance | CDR3aa | CDR3nt
TRBJ2-1 | TRBV19 | . | . | CASSIAAGDYNEQFF | TGTGCCAGTAGTATAGCGGCAGGGGATTATAATGAGCAGTTCTTC
TRBJ2-7 | TRBV19 | . | . | CASSNSYEQYF | TGTGCCAGTAGCAACTCCTACGAGCAGTACTTC
TRBJ2-5 | TRBV10-2 | TRBD2 | . | CASSESGLEETQYF | TGCGCCAGCAGTGAGTCTGGACTAGAGGAGACCCAGTACTTC
TRBJ2-7 | TRBV28 | TRBD2 | . | CASRGAGVVRGEQYF | TGTGCCAGCCGAGGGGCGGGAGTTGTTAGAGGCGAGCAGTACTTC
TRBJ2-1 | TRBV27 | TRBD2 | few | CASSSGAGGPYNEQFF | TGTGCCAGCAGTTCAGGAGCGGGAGGGCCCTACAATGAGCAGTTCTTC
TRBJ2-1 | TRBV27 | TRBD1 | . | CASSPRTDRGRNEQFF | TGTGCCAGCAGTCCTCGAACGGACAGGGGTAGGAATGAGCAGTTCTTC
TRBJ1-5 | TRBV7-9 | . | . | CASSLSTGNQPQHF | TGTGCCAGCAGCTTATCCACTGGCAATCAGCCCCAGCATTTT
TRBJ1-2 | TRBV30 | . | . | CASRADNTRGGYTF | TGTGCCTCCCGGGCCGACAATACCCGAGGGGGCTACACCTTC
TRBJ2-2 | TRBV2 | . | . | CASPPDRNTGELFF | TGTGCCAGCCCTCCGGACAGAAACACCGGGGAGCTGTTTTTT
TRBJ2-7 | TRBV7-8 | TRBD1 | . | CASSYLTGQGYEQYF | TGTGCCAGCAGCTATCTAACCGGACAGGGCTACGAGCAGTACTTC
TRBJ2-7 | TRBV19 | TRBD2 | . | CASSTLLAGHKRDEQYF | TGTGCCAGTAGTACCCTACTAGCGGGACATAAGAGAGACGAGCAGTACTTC
TRBJ2-2 | TRBV19 | TRBD1 | . | CASSTGQGAGGELFF | TGTGCCAGTAGTACGGGACAGGGGGCGGGCGGGGAGCTGTTTTTT
TRBJ2-3 | TRBV9 | TRBD2 | . | CASSAGLAGVTDTQYF | TGTGCCAGCAGCGCCGGACTAGCGGGAGTTACAGATACGCAGTATTTT
TRBJ1-5 | TRBV6-1 | TRBD1 | few | CASNLDRANQPQHF | TGTGCCAGCAACCTGGACAGGGCTAATCAGCCCCAGCATTTT
TRBJ1-2 | TRBV6-5 | TRBD1 | . | CASSYSGQGFYYGYTF | TGTGCCAGCAGTTATAGCGGACAGGGTTTCTATTATGGCTACACCTTC
TRBJ2-1 | TRBV6-1 | TRBD2 | . | CASRPGIAGGSEQFF | TGTGCCAGCAGACCGGGGATAGCGGGAGGCAGTGAGCAGTTCTTC
TRBJ2-3 | TRBV9 | TRBD2 | . | CASSEAGTSGRRADTQYF | TGTGCCAGCAGCGAGGCCGGTACTAGCGGGAGAAGGGCAGATACGCAGTATTTT
TRBJ1-2 | TRBV2 | . | once | CASSGIEAYGYTF | TGTGCCAGCAGCGGCATTGAGGCCTATGGCTACACCTTC
TRBJ2-7 | TRBV4-2 | TRBD2 | few | CASSQDSGRPSYEQYF | TGTGCCAGCAGCCAAGATAGCGGGAGGCCCTCCTACGAGCAGTACTTC
TRBJ1-1 | TRBV28 | . | few | CASSPSDRLNTEAFF | TGTGCCAGCAGCCCTTCCGACAGGTTGAACACTGAAGCTTTCTTT
TRBJ2-1 | TRBV7-2 | . | . | CASSLWRGGEQFF | TGTGCCAGCAGCTTATGGAGGGGGGGGGAGCAGTTCTTC
TRBJ2-2 | TRBV6-6 | . | few | CATVPEGISGELFF | TGTGCCACGGTCCCGGAGGGGATTTCCGGGGAGCTGTTTTTT
TRBJ2-7 | TRBV28 | TRBD2 | few | CASNSGTSGTYEQYF | TGTGCCAGCAACTCCGGGACTAGCGGGACCTACGAGCAGTACTTC
TRBJ2-7 | TRBV29-1 | TRBD1 | . | CSVESPDRRYEQYF | TGCAGCGTTGAGAGCCCGGACAGGAGATACGAGCAGTACTTC